The next 30 T cell receptor beta chains were all read from a single sample in a study of HIV-infected patients and healthy controls. All unsorted peripheral T cells were captured because whole blood was used without fractionation. Alpha and beta constant-region primers primed reverse transcription of about 470 ng RNA. Using multiplexing indices, alpha and beta chain libraries were generated apart by chain-specific third strand synthesis. TCRdb called the 5' RACE reads again in MiXCR, with one record for every CDR3 protein. The sample holds approximately 25,000 distinct CDR3 sequences, approximately 7.7% seen once. Sequencing used blood. These receptors were taken from an adult in good health.

The chain couples TRBV11-2 to TRBJ1-1; possibly TRBD1 for D (5 bases). Per the germline V gene, CDR1 is SGHAT and CDR2 is FQNNGV. V was shortened by 3 bases and J by 6 bases, with 17 bases between the two germline ends. The CDR3 contains 15 residues. Here the CDR3 DNA reads TGTGCCAGCAGCTTTGGGGTCCAGGGCCGGGCTGAAGCTTTCTTT. Amino acids: CASSFGVQGRAEAFF.

Many counts were recorded for this clonotype. The chain carries TRBV5-5 and TRBJ2-3; TRBD1 is a possible D gene (5 bases). Deletions cut 1 base from V and 3 bases from J, with 12 bases between. The CDR3 loop spans 15 amino acids. Germline CDR1 is SGHKS and CDR2 is YYEKEE (reference sequence). In DNA, the CDR3 is TGTGCCAGCAGCTTGACTGGACACCCGACAGATACGCAGTATTTT. It yields the protein CASSLTGHPTDTQYF.

This clonotype was recorded at least ten times. This rearrangement joins TRBV6-5 to TRBJ2-3, with D maybe TRBD2 (6 bases). The CDR3 spans 15 residues. Germline assignment: CDR1 MNHEY and CDR2 SVGAGI. The germline V and J ends were trimmed by 4 bases and 1 base, with 12 bases remaining between them. The CDR3 DNA sequence: TGTGCCAGCAGTTCCCGGGTAGCGGGCACAGATACGCAGTATTTT. Translated: CASSSRVAGTDTQYF.

Ten or more counts support this clonotype. The chain joins TRBV5-1 to TRBJ2-3; perhaps TRBD2 as D (5 bases). Germline lookup yields CDR1 SGHRS and CDR2 YFSETQ. Between the trimmed V and J ends, which lost 0 bases and 6 bases, there was a span of 14 bases. The CDR3 totals 15 residues. In DNA form, the CDR3 reads TGCGCCAGCAGCTTGGTTTCGACTCCGGGGGATACGCAGTATTTT. Protein sequence: CASSLVSTPGDTQYF.

This clonotype was seen repeatedly, ten times or more. The chain joins TRBV20-1 to TRBJ1-6; weak D call: TRBD1 (6 bases). This CDR3 has 15 amino acids. Trimming stripped 0 bases from V and 6 bases from J, with 12 bases between. Germline CDR1 reads DFQATT; CDR2 reads SNEGSKA (reference sequence). CDR3 sequence reads: CSAREWGASNSPLHF. The CDR3 region has the DNA TGCAGTGCTAGAGAGTGGGGGGCAAGTAATTCACCCCTCCACTTT.

This clonotype was recorded many times. CDR3 loop: CASSIDTNYEQYF. The CDR3 DNA reads as TGTGCCAGTAGTATAGACACAAACTACGAGCAGTACTTC. The V and J genes are TRBV19 and TRBJ2-7; no reliable D call. The CDR3 extends over 13 amino acids. Germline CDR1 LNHDA, CDR2 SQIVND (reference sequence). Between the trimmed V and J ends, which lost 0 bases and 3 bases, there was a span of 6 bases. The full variable domain, rest sourced from reference TRBV19 and TRBJ2-7, is DGGITQSPKYLFRKEGQNVTLSCEQNLNHDAMYWYRQDPGQGLRLIYYSQIVNDFQKGDIAEGYSVSREKKESFPLTVTSAQKNPTAFYLCASSIDTNYEQYFGPGTRLTVT.

V and J are TRBV7-3 and TRBJ1-1, with D perhaps TRBD1 (5 bases). CDR3 size: 14 residues. V gave up 8 bases and J gave up 3 bases, with 16 bases separating them. CDR1 is SGHTA, CDR2 FQGTGA, per germline. CDR3: CASRPGGEYTEAFF. Here the CDR3 DNA reads TGTGCCAGCCGGCCGGGGGGTGAATACACTGAAGCTTTCTTT.

V and J are TRBV5-1 and TRBJ2-1; D uncertain. V was cut by 0 bases and J by 3 bases, with 4 bases left in between. Germline V gene data show CDR1 as SGHRS and CDR2 as YFSETQ. The CDR3 consists of 13 residues. CDR3 sequence: CASSLDSYNEQFF. The CDR3 nucleotides are TGCGCCAGCAGCTTGGACAGCTACAATGAGCAGTTCTTC.

Many counts were recorded for this clonotype. The chain is built from TRBV6-1 and TRBJ1-1, with a weak D call TRBD1 (5 bases). The V and J ends lost 3 bases and 6 bases respectively, with 20 bases between them. CDR1 is MNHNS, CDR2 SASEGT, per germline. This CDR3 has 16 amino acids. CDR3: CASSEIKVKGISEAFF. CDR3 bases: TGTGCCAGCAGTGAGATAAAGGTCAAGGGGATTTCTGAAGCTTTCTTT.

In its sample, this clonotype was seen many times. This chain's CDR3 is CAISRPYDEQYF. The CDR3 nucleotides are TGTGCCATCAGTCGCCCCTACGACGAGCAGTACTTC. The chain couples TRBV10-3 to TRBJ2-7; the D is unclear. The V and J ends lost 5 bases and 5 bases respectively, with 10 bases between them. The CDR3 totals 12 residues. CDR1 and CDR2 (germline): ENHRY, SYGVKD.

The table lists this clonotype with many counts. This chain uses TRBV2 with TRBJ2-6; D is undetermined. Germline V CDR1 and CDR2: SNHLY, FYNNEI. The CDR3 consists of 17 residues. V dropped 3 bases and J dropped 0 bases, with 12 bases sitting between them. The CDR3 DNA reads as TGTGCCAGCAGTGATAACAGACTTAGCTCTGGGGCCAACGTCCTGACTTTC. Its translation is CASSDNRLSSGANVLTF.

The sample holds many counts of this clonotype. The V call is TRBV7-2, the J call TRBJ1-5, with a weak D call TRBD1 (5 bases). Between the trimmed V and J ends, which lost 1 base and 6 bases, there was a span of 13 bases. The CDR3 extends over 15 amino acids. Germline CDR1 and CDR2: SGHTA and FQGNSA. The CDR3 spells CASSLDYRGGQPQHF. As DNA, the CDR3 is TGTGCCAGCAGCTTAGATTATAGGGGAGGTCAGCCCCAGCATTTT.

Ten or more counts support this clonotype. This chain uses TRBV3-1 with TRBJ2-3; 10 nucleotides match TRBD2. CDR1 and CDR2 (germline): LGHDT, YNNKEL (reference sequence). The CDR3 is made up of 14 amino acids. V gave up 4 bases and J gave up 6 bases; unmatched junction bases: 4. The CDR3 DNA reads TGTGCCAGCAGCCTAGCGGGGGGCGACGATACGCAGTATTTT. Translated, it gives CASSLAGGDDTQYF.

Sample share makes this clonotype medium-sized. The chain couples TRBV9 to TRBJ1-1; 7 bases fit TRBD1. CDR1 and CDR2 from the germline V gene are SGDLS and YYNGEE. There are 16 residues in the CDR3. The V gene end was trimmed by 3 bases and the J gene end by 0 bases; junction bases not matched to a gene: 8. This CDR3 reads CASSDHRGVMNTEAFF. The CDR3 DNA follows: TGTGCCAGCAGCGACCACAGGGGTGTCATGAACACTGAAGCTTTCTTT.

This clonotype was seen repeatedly, ten times or more. This sequence joins TRBV20-1 and TRBJ2-6, with TRBD1 matching 8 bases. The CDR3 runs to 19 residues. V shed 0 bases, J shed 2 bases, and the junction held 12 bases outside the gene matches. Looked up from germline, CDR1 is DFQATT and CDR2 is SNEGSKA (reference sequence). CDR3 bases: TGCAGTGCTAGAGATCTTACGGCAGGGGGCGCGACTGGGGCCAACGTCCTGACTTTC. Its translation: CSARDLTAGGATGANVLTF.

This clonotype is deemed medium-sized. This chain connects TRBV29-1 to TRBJ2-3; D remains unclear. Germline lookup yields CDR1 SQVTM and CDR2 ANQGSEA. The CDR3 has 13 amino acids. The V end was cut by 4 bases, the J end by 0 bases, with 8 bases between. The CDR3 DNA reads TGCAGCGTTGGAGAGCCTAGCACAGATACGCAGTATTTT. Its protein is CSVGEPSTDTQYF.

The sample holds many counts of this clonotype. The gene calls are TRBV6-6 and TRBJ2-3, with 8 bases aligning to TRBD2. CDR3 length equals 15 residues. V was clipped by 3 bases and J by 3 bases; unmatched bases: 5. Germline V gives CDR1 MNHNY, CDR2 SVGAGI (reference sequence). The CDR3 reads CASSYLGLVTDTQYF. The DNA for the CDR3 is TGTGCCAGCAGTTATTTGGGACTAGTAACAGATACGCAGTATTTT.

CDR3: CSARDRVGLPKADTQYF. Here the CDR3 DNA reads TGCAGTGCTAGAGACCGGGTTGGGCTCCCAAAGGCAGATACGCAGTATTTT. The chain carries TRBV20-1 and TRBJ2-3; D is ambiguous. Per the germline V gene, CDR1 is DFQATT and CDR2 is SNEGSKA (reference sequence). The CDR3 is 17 residues long. The V end was cut by 0 bases, the J end by 4 bases, with 20 bases between.

This clonotype was recorded at least ten times. The J gene is TRBJ2-2, the V gene TRBV30; weak D call: TRBD2 (6 bases). Germline CDR1 is GTSNPN and CDR2 is SVGIG (reference sequence). Trimming took 2 bases from V and 1 from J, leaving 11 bases between them. This CDR3 has 15 amino acids. DNA for the CDR3: TGTGCCTGGAGTCGTCTAGCGATGAACACCGGGGAGCTGTTTTTT. This encodes CAWSRLAMNTGELFF. Based on the CDR3 plus reference TRBV30 and TRBJ2-2, the full variable domain is SQTIHQWPATLVQPVGSPLSLECTVEGTSNPNLYWYRQAAGRGLQLLFYSVGIGQISSEVPQNLSASRPQDRQFILSSKKLLLSDSGFYLCAWSRLAMNTGELFFGEGSRLTVL.

This clonotype was observed at least ten times. The V and J genes are TRBV9 and TRBJ2-7, with D maybe TRBD2 (5 bases). V lost 3 bases, J lost 4 bases, and 17 bases lay in between. The CDR3 is made up of 15 amino acids. Germline CDR1 SGDLS, CDR2 YYNGEE. CDR3 DNA sequence: TGTGCCAGCAGCGCAGCCCCCTATTCGGGGTACGAGCAGTACTTC. Translated, it gives CASSAAPYSGYEQYF.

Sample share makes this clonotype medium-sized. The rearrangement joins TRBV11-2 to TRBJ2-7, with D hard to call. CDR3 length: 15 residues. Germline V gene lookup returns CDR1 SGHAT and CDR2 FQNNGV. Trimming removed 1 base from V and 2 bases from J, with 12 bases in between. The CDR3 nucleotides are TGTGCCAGCAGCTTAGTAGTAGGGAAGGCCTACGAGCAGTACTTC. This gives the protein CASSLVVGKAYEQYF.

The chain carries TRBV19 and TRBJ2-3, with 7 positions matching TRBD1. V shed 7 bases and J 0 bases; nucleotides not matched to a gene: 4. Germline CDR1 LNHDA, CDR2 SQIVND (reference sequence). There are 14 residues in the CDR3. The CDR3 is CASIPDRSTDTQYF. The CDR3 DNA reads as TGTGCCAGTATACCGGACAGGAGCACAGATACGCAGTATTTT.

This clonotype was seen repeatedly, ten times or more. The V and J genes are TRBV12-3 or TRBV12-4 and TRBJ1-2; D may be TRBD1 (5 bases). Trimming cost V 3 bases and J 2 bases, with 13 bases left between them. This CDR3 has 15 amino acids. CDR3 protein: CASSLQGLTNYGYTF. Here the CDR3 DNA reads TGTGCCAGCAGTTTGCAGGGCCTAACCAACTATGGCTACACCTTC.

This clonotype was recorded at least ten times. V gene TRBV14 combines with J gene TRBJ1-2, with D unclear. CDR3 length: 18 residues. Trimming removed 3 bases at V and 8 bases at J, with 28 bases between. Germline V gene sequence: CDR1 SGHDN, CDR2 FVKESK. The CDR3 here is CASSQRTGKSSRGLGYTF. The CDR3 DNA sequence: TGTGCCAGCAGCCAGAGGACGGGGAAGAGTTCCCGAGGGTTGGGCTACACCTTC. Full variable domain (remainder filled in from reference TRBV14 and TRBJ1-2): EAGVTQFPSHSVIEKGQTVTLRCDPISGHDNLYWYRRVMGKEIKFLLHFVKESKQDESGMPNNRFLAERTGGTYSTLKVQPAELEDSGVYFCASSQRTGKSSRGLGYTFGSGTRLTVV.

The chain joins TRBV28 to TRBJ2-7, with D possibly being TRBD1 (6 bases). The germline V gene encodes CDR1 MDHEN and CDR2 SYDVKM. Trimming removed 1 base from V and 3 bases from J, with 10 bases in between. CDR3 length: 14 residues. The CDR3 here is CASSLYRAHYEQYF. CDR3 DNA sequence: TGTGCCAGCAGTTTATACAGGGCCCACTACGAGCAGTACTTC.

This clonotype was observed at least ten times. The rearrangement links TRBV25-1 to TRBJ1-6, with TRBD1 identical over 12 bases. The length of the CDR3 is 21 residues. CDR1 and CDR2 from the germline V gene are MGHDK and SYGVNS. With 4 bases clipped from V and 5 bases from J, the junction kept 18 bases outside the gene matches. This chain's CDR3 is CASSGDLTGTGGGGNNSPLHF. CDR3 DNA sequence: TGTGCCAGCAGTGGGGACCTTACAGGGACAGGGGGCGGAGGCAATAATTCACCCCTCCACTTT.

The rearrangement uses TRBV12-3 or TRBV12-4 and TRBJ1-5; unclear D gene. CDR3 size: 16 residues. V lost 3 bases and J 0 bases, leaving 12 bases between the germline ends. CDR3 protein: CASSFLQTYSNQPQHF. CDR3 coding DNA: TGTGCCAGCAGTTTCCTGCAGACATATAGCAATCAGCCCCAGCATTTT.

This clonotype was detected only a few times. The chain has TRBV10-3 and TRBJ1-5; TRBD1 agrees at 9 bases. The CDR3 runs to 13 residues. The V gene's germline CDR1 is ENHRY and CDR2 SYGVKD. J gave up 3 bases and V 10 bases, and 4 bases lay outside the gene matches. DNA of the CDR3: TGTGCCACGACAGGGGGTGTCAATCAGCCCCAGCATTTT. Protein: CATTGGVNQPQHF.

At least ten counts were recorded for this clonotype. The chain combines TRBV7-6 with TRBJ1-3; tentative D call: TRBD1 (6 bases). The CDR3 is 15 residues long. Germline V gene lookup returns CDR1 SGHVS and CDR2 FNYEAQ. Trimming cost V 1 base and J 8 bases, with 15 bases left between them. The DNA of the CDR3 is TGTGCCAGCAGCTTAGTGGGGGCCGCTGAAGACACCATATATTTT. Translating it yields CASSLVGAAEDTIYF. Complete variable domain (other parts from reference TRBV7-6 and TRBJ1-3): GAGVSQSPRYKVTKRGQDVALRCDPISGHVSLYWYRQALGQGPEFLTYFNYEAQQDKSGLPNDRFSAERPEGSISTLTIQRTEQRDSAMYRCASSLVGAAEDTIYFGEGSWLTVV.

In this sample, this clonotype turned up many times. This chain connects TRBV6-2 or TRBV6-3 to TRBJ1-5; no firm D call. V dropped 0 bases and J dropped 0 bases, with 15 bases sitting between them. The CDR3 totals 18 residues. Germline CDR1 reads MNHEY; CDR2 reads SVGEGT. CDR3 bases: TGTGCCAGCAGTTACTCGGGCGTGAGAGCAAGTAGCAATCAGCCCCAGCATTTT. Translation gives CASSYSGVRASSNQPQHF.